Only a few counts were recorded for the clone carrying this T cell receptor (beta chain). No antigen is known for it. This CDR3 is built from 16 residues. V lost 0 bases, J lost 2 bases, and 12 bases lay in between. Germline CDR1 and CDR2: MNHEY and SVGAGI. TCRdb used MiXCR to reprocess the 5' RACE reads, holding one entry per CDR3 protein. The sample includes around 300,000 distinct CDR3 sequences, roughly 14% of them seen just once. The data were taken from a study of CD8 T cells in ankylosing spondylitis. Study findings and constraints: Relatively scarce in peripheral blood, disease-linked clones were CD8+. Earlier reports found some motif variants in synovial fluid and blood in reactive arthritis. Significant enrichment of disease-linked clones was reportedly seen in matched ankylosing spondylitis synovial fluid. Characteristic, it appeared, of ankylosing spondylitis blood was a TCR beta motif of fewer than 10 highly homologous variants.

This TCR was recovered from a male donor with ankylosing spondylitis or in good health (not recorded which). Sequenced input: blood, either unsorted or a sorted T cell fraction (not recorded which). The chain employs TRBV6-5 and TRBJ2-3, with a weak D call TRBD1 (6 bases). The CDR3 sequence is CASSYSPGESTDTQYF. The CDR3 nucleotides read TGTGCCAGCAGTTACTCGCCAGGGGAGTCCACAGATACGCAGTATTTT.